Below, 28 T cell receptor beta chains from the same sample are listed, as sequenced in a study of blood T cell repertoires in COVID-19. Method: immunoSEQ multiplex PCR; TCRdb's copy keeps in-frame clones and lacks some. The sample includes 230,000 or so clones, more than 80% of them seen just once. The specimen sequenced was PBMCs or T cells enriched from blood (not recorded which). The receptor source for this set is a woman in her 40s with acute COVID-19.

This clone came up once. J is TRBJ2-5 and V is TRBV18; 10 bases fit TRBD1. This CDR3 region has 15 residues. CDR1 and CDR2 (germline): KGHSH, LQKENI. The V and J ends lost 10 bases and 1 base, in that order; junction bases with no gene match: 9. The CDR3 DNA reads as TGTGCCACCCTCCGAGGGACAGGGGTCCAAGAGACCCAGTACTTC. Translation gives CATLRGTGVQETQYF.

This chain joins TRBV5-1 and TRBJ1-6; 10 bases align to TRBD1. CDR3 length equals 15 residues. CDR1 is SGHRS, CDR2 YFSETQ, per germline. V lost 5 bases, J lost 5 bases, and 4 bases stayed unmatched. Here the CDR3 DNA reads TGCGCCAGCAGAAATGGACAGGGGGATAATTCACCCCTCCACTTT. Residues: CASRNGQGDNSPLHF.

Here the CDR3 reads CASSSLGGSYNEQFF. CDR3 sequence (DNA): TGTGCCAGCAGTTCCCTTGGCGGCTCCTACAATGAGCAGTTCTTC. The chain joins TRBV6-2 or TRBV6-3 to TRBJ2-1; D gene unclear. V was trimmed by 4 bases and J by 0 bases, leaving 10 bases between them. Germline CDR1 and CDR2: MNHEY and SVGEGT. The CDR3 runs to 15 residues.

This rearrangement joins TRBV3-1 (or the pseudogene TRBV3-2) to TRBJ2-2; weak D call: TRBD1 (6 bases). CDR1 and CDR2 (germline): LGHDT, YNNKEL (reference sequence). With 2 bases removed from V and 4 bases from J, the gap between germline ends came to 11 bases. CDR3 length: 15 residues. The CDR3 here is CASSQQGLSTGELFF. CDR3 nucleotides: TGTGCCAGCAGCCAACAGGGGTTGTCCACCGGGGAGCTGTTTTTT.

The V call is TRBV7-9, the J call TRBJ1-1; maybe TRBD1 (5 bases). The V end was cut by 3 bases, the J end by 1 base, with 15 bases between. Germline V gene data show CDR1 as SEHNR and CDR2 as FQNEAQ (reference sequence). The CDR3 is 16 residues long. The CDR3 DNA follows: TGTGCCAGCAGCTTCTACGCGGGACGGAGGAACACTGAAGCTTTCTTT. Protein sequence: CASSFYAGRRNTEAFF.

The chain joins TRBV3-1 (or the pseudogene TRBV3-2) to TRBJ2-3; D is undetermined. Germline CDR1 and CDR2: LGHDT and YNNKEL (reference sequence). This CDR3 region has 14 residues. V was cut by 2 bases and J by 11 bases, with 17 bases left in between. Here the CDR3 reads CASSQPQTPTRQYF. CDR3 nucleotide sequence: TGTGCCAGCAGCCAACCACAGACACCCACCAGGCAGTATTTT.

The CDR3 DNA is TGTGCCAGCCTACCTTCTGCGAGCGTCCACACCGGGGAGCTGTTTTTT. Residues: CASLPSASVHTGELFF. The V call is TRBV5-5, the J call TRBJ2-2; D uncertain. This CDR3 has 16 amino acids. Germline CDR1 SGHKS, CDR2 YYEKEE (reference sequence). Trimming shortened V by 7 bases and J by 3 bases, and 19 bases separated the two germline ends. The full variable domain, in which reference TRBV5-5 and TRBJ2-2 provide the parts outside the CDR3, is DAGVTQSPTHLIKTRGQQVTLRCSPISGHKSVSWYQQVLGQGPQFIFQYYEKEERGRGNFPDRFSARQFPNYSSELNVNALLLGDSALYLCASLPSASVHTGELFFGEGSRLTVL.

A single count supports this clone. The chain links TRBV5-8 to TRBJ1-6; D uncertain. V was cut by 0 bases and J by 5 bases, with 12 bases left in between. This CDR3 is 16 amino acids long. Germline V CDR1 and CDR2: SGHTS, YDEGEE. Here the CDR3 DNA reads TGTGCCAGCAGCTTGGTACCGGCGGCTGATAATTCACCCCTCCACTTT. Encoded protein: CASSLVPAADNSPLHF.

The CDR3 sequence is CASSFGGSYGYTF. For the CDR3, the DNA is TGTGCCAGCAGTTTTGGCGGATCCTATGGCTACACCTTC. The chain links TRBV27 to TRBJ1-2; D remains unclear. Trimming left V 3 bases short and J 4 bases short, with 9 bases between. The CDR3 runs 13 residues. CDR1 and CDR2 (germline): MNHEY, SMNVEV (reference sequence).

In its sample, this clone was seen once. V gene TRBV5-1 combines with J gene TRBJ1-5; D is ambiguous. Germline V gene data show CDR1 as SGHRS and CDR2 as YFSETQ. The germline V and J ends were trimmed by 5 bases and 2 bases, with 11 bases remaining between them. The CDR3 has 14 amino acids. Written as DNA, the CDR3 is TGCGCCAGCAGGGCTGACACTGGCAATCAGCCCCAGCATTTT. Translated: CASRADTGNQPQHF. Looking up the rest from reference TRBV5-1 and TRBJ1-5 gives the full variable domain: KAGVTQTPRYLIKTRGQQVTLSCSPISGHRSVSWYQQTPGQGLQFLFEYFSETQRNKGNFPGRFSGRQFSNSRSEMNVSTLELGDSALYLCASRADTGNQPQHFGDGTRLSIL.

The gene calls are TRBV12-3 or TRBV12-4 and TRBJ1-1; 8 positions agree with TRBD1. This CDR3 comprises 13 residues. V shed 6 bases and J 11 bases; nucleotides not matched to a gene: 11. CDR3 residues: CASSLGTGSGAFF. The CDR3 DNA reads TGTGCCAGCAGCCTAGGGACAGGTTCGGGCGCTTTCTTT.

This clone was counted only a few times. The chain employs TRBV19 and TRBJ1-2; no clear D. The germline V and J ends were trimmed by 1 base and 2 bases, with 11 bases remaining between them. From germline, CDR1 is LNHDA and CDR2 SQIVND (reference sequence). There are 15 residues in the CDR3. This CDR3 reads CASSIAGGKNYGYTF. The CDR3 DNA reads as TGTGCCAGTAGTATAGCAGGAGGGAAGAACTATGGCTACACCTTC.

The rearrangement links TRBV18 to TRBJ1-2, with 7 nucleotides matching TRBD1. J gave up 2 bases and V 2 bases, and 14 bases lay outside the gene matches. The CDR3 sequence is 18 residues long. Germline CDR1 reads KGHSH; CDR2 reads LQKENI. CDR3 amino acids: CASSPKEVGGGRNYGYTF. DNA for the CDR3: TGTGCCAGCTCACCAAAAGAAGTAGGAGGGGGCCGAAACTATGGCTACACCTTC.

The genes are TRBV3-1 (or the pseudogene TRBV3-2) and TRBJ1-2; D is uncertain. CDR3 length equals 13 residues. The V end was cut by 0 bases, the J end by 3 bases, with 5 bases between. Germline CDR1 and CDR2: LGHDT and YNNKEL (reference sequence). The CDR3 loop is CASSQESHYGYTF. In DNA, the CDR3 is TGTGCCAGCAGCCAAGAGAGTCACTATGGCTACACCTTC.

The V call is TRBV5-1, the J call TRBJ1-3; no definite D call. The CDR3 is 14 amino acids. V shed 4 bases and J shed 2 bases, with 10 bases lying between them. The germline V gene encodes CDR1 SGHRS and CDR2 YFSETQ. CDR3 nucleotides: TGCGCCAGCAGCCTGACAAGGACTGGAAACACCATATATTTT. The encoded protein is CASSLTRTGNTIYF.

This chain connects TRBV30 to TRBJ1-2; D gene ambiguous. Trimming removed 5 bases at V and 8 bases at J, with 12 bases between. From germline, CDR1 is GTSNPN and CDR2 SVGIG (reference sequence). This CDR3 has 11 residues. The CDR3 sequence: CAWLHRVGYTF. CDR3 sequence (DNA): TGTGCCTGGTTACACCGGGTCGGCTACACCTTC.

The rearrangement links TRBV2 to TRBJ1-2; D call uncertain. The CDR3 extends over 13 amino acids. The ends were cut back, 4 bases at V and 5 bases at J, with 11 bases in the middle. Germline CDR1 SNHLY, CDR2 FYNNEI. As DNA, the CDR3 is TGTGCCAGCAGTGCTTCGGTAGAGTATGGCTACACCTTC. It specifies CASSASVEYGYTF.

The chain uses TRBV19 and TRBJ1-1; 7 positions agree with TRBD1. The CDR3 contains 15 residues. V lost 4 bases and J lost 5; bases outside the gene matches: 10. Germline V gives CDR1 LNHDA, CDR2 SQIVND (reference sequence). Written as DNA, the CDR3 is TGTGCCAGTAGTAACAGGGGAATTAGTAGGACTGAAGCTTTCTTT. Translation: CASSNRGISRTEAFF.

V is TRBV2 and J is TRBJ2-1, with a weak D call TRBD1 (6 bases). The V gene's germline CDR1 is SNHLY and CDR2 FYNNEI. This CDR3 is 13 amino acids long. Trimming took off 7 bases at V and 7 bases at J, with 14 bases between the two ends. CDR3 sequence: CASTVNTGNEQFF. The DNA for the CDR3 is TGTGCCAGCACCGTAAATACAGGGAATGAGCAGTTCTTC.

The chain recombines TRBV19 with TRBJ1-6; no definite D call. The length of the CDR3 is 16 residues. Germline CDR1 and CDR2: LNHDA and SQIVND (reference sequence). V lost 3 bases, J lost 4 bases, and 13 bases lay in between. The CDR3 loop reads CASSMSEGWYNSPLHF. In DNA, the CDR3 is TGTGCCAGTAGTATGAGCGAGGGTTGGTATAATTCACCCCTCCACTTT.

The gene calls are TRBV15 and TRBJ1-4, with D possibly matching TRBD1 (6 bases). Germline V gene sequence: CDR1 LNHNV, CDR2 YYDKDF (reference sequence). With 3 bases removed from V and 2 bases from J, the gap between germline ends came to 7 bases. The CDR3 is made up of 14 amino acids. In nucleotides, the CDR3 is TGTGCCACCAGCAGCGACAGGACTAATGAAAAACTGTTTTTT. Its protein is CATSSDRTNEKLFF.

The chain couples TRBV25-1 to TRBJ1-1, with D unresolved. Germline CDR1 reads MGHDK; CDR2 reads SYGVNS. V shed 4 bases and J shed 4 bases, with 16 bases lying between them. This CDR3 region has 15 residues. The CDR3 region is CASSASGLRGTEAFF. CDR3 sequence (DNA): TGTGCCAGCAGTGCATCGGGATTGCGAGGCACTGAAGCTTTCTTT. The variable domain in full, completed from reference TRBV25-1 and TRBJ1-1, reads EADIYQTPRYLVIGTGKKITLECSQTMGHDKMYWYQQDPGMELHLIHYSYGVNSTEKGDLSSESTVSRIRTEHFPLTLESARPSHTSQYLCASSASGLRGTEAFFGQGTRLTVV.

CDR3 in amino acids: CASSVATGGHGQGAYGYTF. The CDR3, as DNA: TGTGCCAGCAGCGTAGCTACGGGTGGACATGGGCAGGGGGCCTATGGCTACACCTTC. J is TRBJ1-2 and V is TRBV9, with 8 bases identical to TRBD1. The junction had 17 bases not matched to a gene; V was cut back by 0 bases and J by 4 bases. Germline CDR1 is SGDLS and CDR2 is YYNGEE. The CDR3 is made up of 19 amino acids.

The chain couples TRBV11-2 to TRBJ1-5, with 10 bases lining up with TRBD1. Germline-derived CDR1 and CDR2 are SGHAT and FQNNGV. J was trimmed by 4 bases and V by 3 bases; bases with no gene match: 9. CDR3 length: 17 amino acids. The CDR3 region is CASSLRVRDRGNQPQHF. CDR3 DNA sequence: TGTGCCAGCAGCTTGAGGGTAAGGGACAGGGGAAATCAGCCCCAGCATTTT.

The chain combines TRBV18 with TRBJ1-1; D unclear. Trimming stripped 3 bases from V and 3 bases from J, with 11 bases between. Germline CDR1 and CDR2: KGHSH and LQKENI. CDR3 length: 14 residues. The CDR3 region is CASSPTLRDTEAFF. DNA for the CDR3: TGTGCCAGCTCACCGACCCTGCGGGACACTGAAGCTTTCTTT.

The V call is TRBV5-1, the J call TRBJ2-3, with no clear D. Trimming removed 3 bases at V and 4 bases at J, with 12 bases between. Germline-derived CDR1 and CDR2 are SGHRS and YFSETQ. CDR3 length: 14 residues. CDR3 coding DNA: TGCGCCAGCAGCTCGGGTCGTGGGTCAGATACGCAGTATTTT. Translation: CASSSGRGSDTQYF.

This clone was seen only a few times. The chain combines TRBV30 with TRBJ1-5, with D possibly being TRBD1 (5 bases). The germline gives CDR1 GTSNPN, CDR2 SVGIG (reference sequence). Trimming removed 0 bases at V and 0 bases at J, with 9 bases between. The CDR3 extends over 15 amino acids. The DNA for the CDR3 is TGTGCCTGGAGTGTTACAGGTTCTAGCAATCAGCCCCAGCATTTT. Its protein is CAWSVTGSSNQPQHF.

J is TRBJ1-2 and V is TRBV5-4; D might be TRBD1 (6 bases). Deletions cut 2 bases from V and 8 bases from J, with 19 bases between. This CDR3 has 15 amino acids. CDR1 and CDR2 (germline): SGHNT, YYREEE (reference sequence). CDR3 DNA: TGTGCCAGCAGCTTCTCGGGGGGCGCGGGGATCGGCTACACCTTC. Translation: CASSFSGGAGIGYTF.